The TCR beta chain described here comes from a study of OX40 agonist ivuxolimab in advanced cancers. Background on the study: The dose of intravenous ivuxolimab that patients received every 2 weeks ranged from 0.01 to 10 mg/kg. One hepatocellular carcinoma and a couple of cutaneous melanoma patients partially responded.

The CDR3 extends over 16 amino acids. CDR1 and CDR2 from the germline V gene are LNHDA and SQIVND (reference sequence). V was pared by 3 bases and J by 2 bases, with 14 bases between. Libraries were prepared by immunoSEQ multiplex PCR; TCRdb keeps only in-frame clonotypes and omits some of them. Altogether around 95,000 clones are present, approximately 90% being singletons, with the ten largest covering about 0.15%. The sequence came from an adult with an advanced solid tumor such as melanoma, head and neck, liver or kidney cancer. Material: CD4+ or CD8+ T cells sorted from blood, obtained in a trial of the OX40 agonist ivuxolimab. This chain joins TRBV19 and TRBJ2-1; D gene uncertain. CDR3 loop: CASSISRSNPYNEQFF. For the CDR3, the DNA is TGTGCCAGTAGTATTTCGCGGTCAAACCCCTACAATGAGCAGTTCTTC. Using reference TRBV19 and TRBJ2-1 for the parts outside the CDR3, the full variable domain is DGGITQSPKYLFRKEGQNVTLSCEQNLNHDAMYWYRQDPGQGLRLIYYSQIVNDFQKGDIAEGYSVSREKKESFPLTVTSAQKNPTAFYLCASSISRSNPYNEQFFGPGTRLTVL.